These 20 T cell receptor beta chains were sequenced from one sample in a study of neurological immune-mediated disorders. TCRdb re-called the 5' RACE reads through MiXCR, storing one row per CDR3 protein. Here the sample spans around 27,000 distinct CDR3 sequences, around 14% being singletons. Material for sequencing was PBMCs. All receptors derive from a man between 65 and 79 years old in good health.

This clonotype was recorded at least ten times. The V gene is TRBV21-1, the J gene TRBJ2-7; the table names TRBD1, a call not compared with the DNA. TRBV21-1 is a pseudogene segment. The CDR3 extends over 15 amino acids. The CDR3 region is CASSKFRDRGWWWYF. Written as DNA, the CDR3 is TGTGCCAGCAGCAAATTTCGGGACAGGGGATGGTGGTGGTACTTC.

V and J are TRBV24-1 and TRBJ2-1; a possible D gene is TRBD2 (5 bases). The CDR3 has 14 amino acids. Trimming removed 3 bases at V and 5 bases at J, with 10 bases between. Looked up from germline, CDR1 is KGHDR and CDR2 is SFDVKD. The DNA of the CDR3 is TGTGCCACCAGTGATCGGCTAGCTAACAATGAGCAGTTCTTC. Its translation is CATSDRLANNEQFF.

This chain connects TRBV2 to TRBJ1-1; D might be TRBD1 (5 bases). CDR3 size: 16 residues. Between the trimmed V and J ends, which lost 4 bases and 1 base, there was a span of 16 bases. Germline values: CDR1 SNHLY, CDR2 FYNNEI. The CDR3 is CASSGAGAAKNTEAFF. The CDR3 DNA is TGTGCCAGCAGTGGAGCCGGGGCAGCTAAGAACACTGAAGCTTTCTTT.

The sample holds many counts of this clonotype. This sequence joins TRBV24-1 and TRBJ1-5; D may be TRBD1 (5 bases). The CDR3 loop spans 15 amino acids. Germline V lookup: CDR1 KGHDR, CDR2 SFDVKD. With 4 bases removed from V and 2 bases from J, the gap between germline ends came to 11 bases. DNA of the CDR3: TGTGCCACCAGTGACAGACGGGGGGGCAATCAGCCCCAGCATTTT. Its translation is CATSDRRGGNQPQHF.

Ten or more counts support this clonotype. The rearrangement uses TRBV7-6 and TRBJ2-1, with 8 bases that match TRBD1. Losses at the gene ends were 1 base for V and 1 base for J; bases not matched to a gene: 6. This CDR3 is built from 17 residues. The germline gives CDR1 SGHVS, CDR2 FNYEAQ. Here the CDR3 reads CASSLEQGAPSYNEQFF. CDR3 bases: TGTGCCAGCAGCTTAGAGCAGGGGGCCCCTTCCTACAATGAGCAGTTCTTC.

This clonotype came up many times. In DNA, the CDR3 is TGTGCCATCAGGGACACCGGGACAGCCGGCTACGAGCAGTACTTC. It translates to CAIRDTGTAGYEQYF. The J gene is TRBJ2-7, the V gene TRBV10-3; 7 nucleotides align to TRBD1. Germline loops: CDR1 ENHRY, CDR2 SYGVKD. V trimming: 6 bases; J trimming: 3 bases; junction bases outside the gene matches: 11. CDR3 length: 15 residues.

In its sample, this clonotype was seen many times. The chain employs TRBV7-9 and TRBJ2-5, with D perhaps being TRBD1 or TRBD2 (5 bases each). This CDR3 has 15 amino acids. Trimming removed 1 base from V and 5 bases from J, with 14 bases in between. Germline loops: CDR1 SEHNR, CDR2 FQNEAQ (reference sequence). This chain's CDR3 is CASSLGSTRGETQYF. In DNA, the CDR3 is TGTGCCAGCAGCTTAGGGAGCACGAGGGGCGAGACCCAGTACTTC.

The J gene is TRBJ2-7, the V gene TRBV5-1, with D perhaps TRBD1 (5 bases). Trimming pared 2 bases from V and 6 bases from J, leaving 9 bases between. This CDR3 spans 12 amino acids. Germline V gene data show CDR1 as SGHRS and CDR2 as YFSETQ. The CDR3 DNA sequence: TGCGCCAGCAGCTTAACAGGCCGCGAGCAGTACTTC. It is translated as CASSLTGREQYF.

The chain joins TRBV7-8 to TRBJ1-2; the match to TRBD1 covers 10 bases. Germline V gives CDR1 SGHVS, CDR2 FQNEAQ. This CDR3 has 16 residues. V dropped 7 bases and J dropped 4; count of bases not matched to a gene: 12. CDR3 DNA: TGTGCCAGCATCCCTTCCTCCGGGACAGGGGTCTATGGCTACACCTTC. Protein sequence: CASIPSSGTGVYGYTF. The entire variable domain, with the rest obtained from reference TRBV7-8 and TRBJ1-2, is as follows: GAGVSQSPRYKVAKRGQDVALRCDPISGHVSLFWYQQALGQGPEFLTYFQNEAQLDKSGLPSDRFFAERPEGSVSTLKIQRTQQEDSAVYLCASIPSSGTGVYGYTFGSGTRLTVV.

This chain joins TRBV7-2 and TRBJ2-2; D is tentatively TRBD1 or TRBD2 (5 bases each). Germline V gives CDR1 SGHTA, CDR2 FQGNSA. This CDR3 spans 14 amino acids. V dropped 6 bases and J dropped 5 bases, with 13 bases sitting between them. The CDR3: CASSSVGGTGELFF. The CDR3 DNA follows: TGTGCCAGCAGTTCTGTTGGGGGAACCGGGGAGCTGTTTTTT. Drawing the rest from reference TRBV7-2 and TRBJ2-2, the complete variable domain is GAGVSQSPSNKVTEKGKDVELRCDPISGHTALYWYRQSLGQGLEFLIYFQGNSAPDKSGLPSDRFSAERTGGSVSTLTIQRTQQEDSAVYLCASSSVGGTGELFFGEGSRLTVL.

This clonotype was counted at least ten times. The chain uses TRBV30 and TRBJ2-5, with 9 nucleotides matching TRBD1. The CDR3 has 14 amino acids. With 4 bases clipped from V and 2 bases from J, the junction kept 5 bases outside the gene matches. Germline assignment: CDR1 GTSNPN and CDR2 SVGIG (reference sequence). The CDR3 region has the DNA TGTGCCTGGAACAGGGGGCTTTTACAAGAGACCCAGTACTTC. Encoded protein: CAWNRGLLQETQYF.

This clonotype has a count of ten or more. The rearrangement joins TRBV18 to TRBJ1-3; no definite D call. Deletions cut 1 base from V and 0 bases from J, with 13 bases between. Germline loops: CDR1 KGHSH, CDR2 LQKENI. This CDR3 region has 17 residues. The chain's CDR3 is CASSPRADSISGNTIYF. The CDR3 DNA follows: TGTGCCAGCTCACCACGGGCAGATTCTATCTCTGGAAACACCATATATTTT.

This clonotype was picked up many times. CDR3 loop: CASSPPGRQNTEAFF. The CDR3 nucleotides are TGTGCCAGCAGCCCTCCAGGACGGCAGAACACTGAAGCTTTCTTT. The chain links TRBV6-4 to TRBJ1-1; D gene ambiguous. Trimming cost V 6 bases and J 1 base, with 15 bases left between them. Per the germline V gene, CDR1 is MRHNA and CDR2 is SNTAGT. The CDR3 is 15 amino acids.

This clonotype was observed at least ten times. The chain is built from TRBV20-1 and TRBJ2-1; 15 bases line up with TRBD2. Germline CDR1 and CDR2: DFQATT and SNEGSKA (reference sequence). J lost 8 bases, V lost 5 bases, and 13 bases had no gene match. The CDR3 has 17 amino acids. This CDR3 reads CSAGGLAGGPRGDEQFF. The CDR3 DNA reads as TGCAGTGCTGGGGGACTAGCGGGGGGCCCGCGGGGCGATGAGCAGTTCTTC.

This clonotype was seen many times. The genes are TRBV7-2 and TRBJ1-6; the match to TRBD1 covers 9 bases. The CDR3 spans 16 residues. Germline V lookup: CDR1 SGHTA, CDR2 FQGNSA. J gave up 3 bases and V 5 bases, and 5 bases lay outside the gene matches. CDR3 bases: TGTGCCAGCAGCCTCGGACAGGGGTTCTATAATTCACCCCTCCACTTT. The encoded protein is CASSLGQGFYNSPLHF.

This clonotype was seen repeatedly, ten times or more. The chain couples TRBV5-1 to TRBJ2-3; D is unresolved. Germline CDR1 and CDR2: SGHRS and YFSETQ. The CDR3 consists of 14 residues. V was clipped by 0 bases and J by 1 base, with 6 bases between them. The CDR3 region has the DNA TGCGCCAGCAGCTTGGGACTCCGCACAGATACGCAGTATTTT. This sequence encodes CASSLGLRTDTQYF.

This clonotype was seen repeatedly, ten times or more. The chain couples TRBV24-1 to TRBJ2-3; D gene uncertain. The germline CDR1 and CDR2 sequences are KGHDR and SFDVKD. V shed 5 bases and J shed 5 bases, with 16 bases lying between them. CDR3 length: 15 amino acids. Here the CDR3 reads CATSGKGDKVDTQYF. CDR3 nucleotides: TGTGCCACCAGTGGGAAGGGTGATAAGGTAGATACGCAGTATTTT.

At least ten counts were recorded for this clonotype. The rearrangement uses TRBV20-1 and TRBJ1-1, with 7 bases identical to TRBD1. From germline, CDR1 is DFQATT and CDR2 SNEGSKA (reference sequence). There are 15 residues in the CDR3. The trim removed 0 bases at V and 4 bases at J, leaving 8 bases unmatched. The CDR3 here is CSAREGGSPGTEAFF. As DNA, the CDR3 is TGCAGTGCTAGAGAAGGGGGCAGCCCGGGCACTGAAGCTTTCTTT.

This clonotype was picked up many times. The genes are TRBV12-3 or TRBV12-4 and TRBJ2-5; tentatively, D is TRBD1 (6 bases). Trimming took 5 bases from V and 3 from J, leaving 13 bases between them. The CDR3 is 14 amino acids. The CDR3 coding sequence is TGTGCCAGCAGTCCAGGGGTTCTAAAAGAGACCCAGTACTTC. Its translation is CASSPGVLKETQYF.

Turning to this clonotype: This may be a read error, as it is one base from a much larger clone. The DNA of the CDR3 is TGTACCAGCAGCAATTCGGGACCCTTGAGGACTAATGAAAAACTGTTTTTT. Residues: CTSSNSGPLRTNEKLFF. The chain links TRBV13 to TRBJ1-4; D is perhaps TRBD1 (5 bases). Germline CDR1 is PRHDT and CDR2 is FYEKMQ (reference sequence). The CDR3 extends over 17 amino acids.